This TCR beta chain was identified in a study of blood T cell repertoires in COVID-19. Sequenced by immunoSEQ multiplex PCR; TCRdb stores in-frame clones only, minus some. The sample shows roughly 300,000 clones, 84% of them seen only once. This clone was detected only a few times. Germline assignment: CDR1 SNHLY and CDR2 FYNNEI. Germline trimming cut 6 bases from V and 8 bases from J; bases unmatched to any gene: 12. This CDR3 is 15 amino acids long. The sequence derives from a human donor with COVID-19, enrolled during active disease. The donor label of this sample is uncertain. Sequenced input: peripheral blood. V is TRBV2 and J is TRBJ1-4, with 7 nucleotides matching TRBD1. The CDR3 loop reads CASSQNRGGGEKLFF. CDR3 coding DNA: TGTGCCAGCAGCCAAAACAGGGGAGGAGGCGAAAAACTGTTTTTT.